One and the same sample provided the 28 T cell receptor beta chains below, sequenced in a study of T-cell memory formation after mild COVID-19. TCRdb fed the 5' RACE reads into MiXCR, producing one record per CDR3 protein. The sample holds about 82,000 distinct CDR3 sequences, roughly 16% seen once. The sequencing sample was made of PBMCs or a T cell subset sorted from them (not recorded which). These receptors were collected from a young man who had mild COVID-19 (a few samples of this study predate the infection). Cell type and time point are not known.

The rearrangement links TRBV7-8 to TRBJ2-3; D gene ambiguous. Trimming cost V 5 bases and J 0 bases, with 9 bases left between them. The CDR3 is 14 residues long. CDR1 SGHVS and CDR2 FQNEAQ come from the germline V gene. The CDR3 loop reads CASSATTSTDTQYF. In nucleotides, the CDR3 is TGTGCCAGCAGCGCAACGACTAGCACAGATACGCAGTATTTT.

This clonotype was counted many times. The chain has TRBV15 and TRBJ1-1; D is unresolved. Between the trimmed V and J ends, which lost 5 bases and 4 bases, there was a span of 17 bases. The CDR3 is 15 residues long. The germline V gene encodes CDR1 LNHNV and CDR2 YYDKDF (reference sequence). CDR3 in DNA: TGTGCCACCAGCGGACCACCGGGATTACGCACTGAAGCTTTCTTT. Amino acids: CATSGPPGLRTEAFF.

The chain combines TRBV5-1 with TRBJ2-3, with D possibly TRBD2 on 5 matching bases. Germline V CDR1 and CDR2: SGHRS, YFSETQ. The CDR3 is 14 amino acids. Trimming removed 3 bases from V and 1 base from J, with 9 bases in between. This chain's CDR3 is CASSWRPGTDTQYF. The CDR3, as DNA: TGCGCCAGCAGCTGGAGGCCGGGCACAGATACGCAGTATTTT.

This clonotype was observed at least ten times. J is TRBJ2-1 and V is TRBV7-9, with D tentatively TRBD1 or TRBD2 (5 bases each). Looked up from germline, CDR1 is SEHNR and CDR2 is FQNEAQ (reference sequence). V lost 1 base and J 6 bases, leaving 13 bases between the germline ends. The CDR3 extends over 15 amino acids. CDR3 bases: TGTGCCAGCAGCTTAGGAGGGAGACAGTTCAATGAGCAGTTCTTC. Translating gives CASSLGGRQFNEQFF.

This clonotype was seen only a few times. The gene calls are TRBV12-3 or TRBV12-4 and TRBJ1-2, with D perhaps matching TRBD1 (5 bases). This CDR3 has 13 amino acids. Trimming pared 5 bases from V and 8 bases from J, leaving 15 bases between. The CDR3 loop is CASSLDTARGYTF. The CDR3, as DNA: TGTGCCAGCAGTCTGGACACCGCTCGGGGCTACACCTTC.

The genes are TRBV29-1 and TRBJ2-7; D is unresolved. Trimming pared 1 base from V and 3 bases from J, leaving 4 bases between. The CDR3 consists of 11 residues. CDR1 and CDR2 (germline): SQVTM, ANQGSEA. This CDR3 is CSVEGGYEQYF. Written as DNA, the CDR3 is TGCAGCGTTGAAGGGGGCTACGAGCAGTACTTC.

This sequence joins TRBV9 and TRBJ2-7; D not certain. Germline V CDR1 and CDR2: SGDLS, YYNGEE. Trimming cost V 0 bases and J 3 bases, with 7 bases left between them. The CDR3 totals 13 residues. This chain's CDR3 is CASSVATDYEQYV. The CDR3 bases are TGTGCCAGCAGCGTAGCTACAGACTACGAGCAGTACGTC.

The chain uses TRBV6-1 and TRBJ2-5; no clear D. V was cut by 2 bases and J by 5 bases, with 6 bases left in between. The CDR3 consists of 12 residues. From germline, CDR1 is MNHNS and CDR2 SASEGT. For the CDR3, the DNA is TGTGCCAGCAGTGAACAACTGGAGACCCAGTACTTC. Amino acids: CASSEQLETQYF.

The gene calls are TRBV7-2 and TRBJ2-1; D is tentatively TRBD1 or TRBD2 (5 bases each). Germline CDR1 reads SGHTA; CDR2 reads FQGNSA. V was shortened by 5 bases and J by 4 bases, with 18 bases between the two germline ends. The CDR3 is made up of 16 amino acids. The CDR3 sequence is CASSGDQGRAYNEQFF. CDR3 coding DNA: TGTGCCAGCAGCGGAGACCAGGGACGGGCTTACAATGAGCAGTTCTTC.

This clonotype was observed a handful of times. In DNA form, the CDR3 reads TGTGCCATCAGGGGAGAGGGAGCCACCGGGGAGCTGTTTTTT. Amino acids: CAIRGEGATGELFF. The chain combines TRBV10-3 with TRBJ2-2; the D gene is possibly TRBD2 (5 bases). CDR1 and CDR2 (germline): ENHRY, SYGVKD. This CDR3 contains 14 residues. Trimming pared 6 bases from V and 4 bases from J, leaving 12 bases between.

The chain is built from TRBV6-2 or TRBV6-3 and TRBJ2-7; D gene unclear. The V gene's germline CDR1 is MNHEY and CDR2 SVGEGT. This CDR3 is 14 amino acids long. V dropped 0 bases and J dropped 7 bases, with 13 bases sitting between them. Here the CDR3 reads CASSYSKILGEQYF. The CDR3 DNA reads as TGTGCCAGCAGTTACTCGAAAATCCTGGGGGAGCAGTACTTC.

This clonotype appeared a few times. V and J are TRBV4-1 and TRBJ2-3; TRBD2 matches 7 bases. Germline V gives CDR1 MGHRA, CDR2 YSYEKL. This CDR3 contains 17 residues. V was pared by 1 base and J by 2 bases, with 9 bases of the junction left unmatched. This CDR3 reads CASSQVPSGDPTDTQYF. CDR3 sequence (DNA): TGCGCCAGCAGCCAAGTCCCGAGCGGGGACCCCACAGATACGCAGTATTTT.

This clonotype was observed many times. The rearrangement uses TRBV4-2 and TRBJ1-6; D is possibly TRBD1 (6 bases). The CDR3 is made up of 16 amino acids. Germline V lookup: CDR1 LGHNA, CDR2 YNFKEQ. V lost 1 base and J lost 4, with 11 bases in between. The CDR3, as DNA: TGTGCCAGCAGCCAAGGACAGGTGAATTATAATTCACCCCTCCACTTT. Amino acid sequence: CASSQGQVNYNSPLHF.

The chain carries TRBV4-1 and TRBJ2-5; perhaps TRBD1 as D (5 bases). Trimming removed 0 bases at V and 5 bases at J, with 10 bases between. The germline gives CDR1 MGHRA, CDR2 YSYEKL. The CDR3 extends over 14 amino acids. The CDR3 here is CASSQEGRRETQYF. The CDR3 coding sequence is TGCGCCAGCAGCCAAGAGGGGCGCCGGGAGACCCAGTACTTC.

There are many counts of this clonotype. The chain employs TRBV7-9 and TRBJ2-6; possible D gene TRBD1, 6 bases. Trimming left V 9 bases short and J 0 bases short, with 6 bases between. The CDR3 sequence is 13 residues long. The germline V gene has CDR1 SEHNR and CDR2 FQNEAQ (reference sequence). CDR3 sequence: CARQGSGANVLTF. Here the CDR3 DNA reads TGTGCCAGACAGGGCTCTGGGGCCAACGTCCTGACTTTC.

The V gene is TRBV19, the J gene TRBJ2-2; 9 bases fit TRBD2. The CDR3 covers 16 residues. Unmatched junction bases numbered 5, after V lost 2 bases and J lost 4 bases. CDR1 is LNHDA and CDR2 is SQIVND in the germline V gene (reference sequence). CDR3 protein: CASSILGLAVTGELFF. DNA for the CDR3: TGTGCCAGTAGTATATTGGGACTAGCTGTCACCGGGGAGCTGTTTTTT.

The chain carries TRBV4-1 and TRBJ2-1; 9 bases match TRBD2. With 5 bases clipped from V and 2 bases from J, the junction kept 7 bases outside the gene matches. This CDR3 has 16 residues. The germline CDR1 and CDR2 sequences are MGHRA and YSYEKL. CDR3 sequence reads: CASSRGRGGTYNEQFF. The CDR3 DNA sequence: TGCGCCAGCAGCAGAGGGCGGGGGGGCACCTACAATGAGCAGTTCTTC.

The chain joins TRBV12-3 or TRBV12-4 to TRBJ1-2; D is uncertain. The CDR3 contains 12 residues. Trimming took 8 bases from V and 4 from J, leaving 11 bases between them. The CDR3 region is CASADSFYGYTF. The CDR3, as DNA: TGTGCCAGCGCGGACTCGTTCTATGGCTACACCTTC.

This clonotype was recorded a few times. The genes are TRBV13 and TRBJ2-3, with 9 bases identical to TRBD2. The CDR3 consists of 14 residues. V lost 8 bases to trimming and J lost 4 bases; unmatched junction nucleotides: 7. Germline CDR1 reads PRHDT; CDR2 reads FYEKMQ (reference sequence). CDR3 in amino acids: CASSSGGGADTQYF. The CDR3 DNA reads TGTGCCAGCTCCTCTGGCGGGGGGGCAGATACGCAGTATTTT.

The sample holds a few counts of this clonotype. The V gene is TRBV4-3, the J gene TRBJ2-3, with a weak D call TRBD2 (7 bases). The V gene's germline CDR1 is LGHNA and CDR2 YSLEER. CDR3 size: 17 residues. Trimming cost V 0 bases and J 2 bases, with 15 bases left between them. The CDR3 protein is CASSQDAGALVTDTQYF. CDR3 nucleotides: TGCGCCAGCAGCCAAGACGCGGGGGCGCTAGTCACAGATACGCAGTATTTT.

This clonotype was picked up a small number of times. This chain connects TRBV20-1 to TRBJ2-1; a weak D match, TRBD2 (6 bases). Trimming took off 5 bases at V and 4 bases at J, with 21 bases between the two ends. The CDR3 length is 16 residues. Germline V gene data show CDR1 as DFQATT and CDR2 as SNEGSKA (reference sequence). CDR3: CSAALAGSRFYNEQFF. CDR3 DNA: TGCAGTGCTGCCCTGGCGGGATCCCGATTTTACAATGAGCAGTTCTTC.

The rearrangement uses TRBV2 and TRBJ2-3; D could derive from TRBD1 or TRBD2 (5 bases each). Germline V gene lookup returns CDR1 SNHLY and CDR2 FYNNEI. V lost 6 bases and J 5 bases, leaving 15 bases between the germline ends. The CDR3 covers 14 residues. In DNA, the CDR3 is TGTGCCAGCAGGAGGGCGCAGGGAATAGATACGCAGTATTTT. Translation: CASRRAQGIDTQYF. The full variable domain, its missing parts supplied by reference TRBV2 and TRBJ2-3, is EPEVTQTPSHQVTQMGQEVILRCVPISNHLYFYWYRQILGQKVEFLVSFYNNEISEKSEIFDDQFSVERPDGSNFTLKIRSTKLEDSAMYFCASRRAQGIDTQYFGPGTRLTVL.

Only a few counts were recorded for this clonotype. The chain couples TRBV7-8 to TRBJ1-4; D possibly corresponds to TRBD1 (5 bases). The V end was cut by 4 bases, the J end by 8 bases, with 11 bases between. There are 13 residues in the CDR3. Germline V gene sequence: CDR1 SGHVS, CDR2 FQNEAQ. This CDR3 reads CASSWGPGEKLFF. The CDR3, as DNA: TGTGCCAGCAGCTGGGGACCTGGAGAAAAACTGTTTTTT. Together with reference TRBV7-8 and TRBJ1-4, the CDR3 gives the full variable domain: GAGVSQSPRYKVAKRGQDVALRCDPISGHVSLFWYQQALGQGPEFLTYFQNEAQLDKSGLPSDRFFAERPEGSVSTLKIQRTQQEDSAVYLCASSWGPGEKLFFGSGTQLSVL.

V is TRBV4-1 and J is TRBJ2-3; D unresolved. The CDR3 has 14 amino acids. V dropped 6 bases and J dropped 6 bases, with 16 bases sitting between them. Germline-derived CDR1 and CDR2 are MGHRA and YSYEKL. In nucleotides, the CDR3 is TGCGCCAGCAGTCAACTTCCTCGCGGTGATACGCAGTATTTT. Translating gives CASSQLPRGDTQYF.

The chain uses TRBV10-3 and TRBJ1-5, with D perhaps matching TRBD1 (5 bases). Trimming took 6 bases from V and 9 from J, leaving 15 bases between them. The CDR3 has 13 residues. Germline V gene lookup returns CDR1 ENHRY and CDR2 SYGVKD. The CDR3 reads CAISLTESWPQHF. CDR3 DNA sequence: TGTGCCATCAGCCTGACAGAGTCGTGGCCCCAGCATTTT.

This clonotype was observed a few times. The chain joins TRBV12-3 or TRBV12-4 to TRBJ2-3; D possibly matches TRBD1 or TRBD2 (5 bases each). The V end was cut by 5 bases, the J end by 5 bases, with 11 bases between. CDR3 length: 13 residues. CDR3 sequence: CASSHRGEDTQYF. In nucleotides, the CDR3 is TGTGCCAGCAGTCATCGGGGCGAAGATACGCAGTATTTT.

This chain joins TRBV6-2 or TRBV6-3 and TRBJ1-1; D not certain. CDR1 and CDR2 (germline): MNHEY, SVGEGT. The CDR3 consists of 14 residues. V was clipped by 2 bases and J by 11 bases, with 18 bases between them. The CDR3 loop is CASSYRARPRRAFF. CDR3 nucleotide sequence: TGTGCCAGCAGTTACAGGGCCCGTCCCCGGAGGGCTTTCTTT.

CDR3 residues: CASSFLNEQFF. The CDR3 nucleotides read TGTGCCAGCAGTTTTCTCAATGAGCAGTTCTTC. The chain is built from TRBV28 and TRBJ2-1; no clear D. This CDR3 has 11 residues. V was cut by 3 bases and J by 6 bases, with 3 bases left in between. The germline CDR1 and CDR2 sequences are MDHEN and SYDVKM.